A single sample gave rise to the 23 T cell receptor beta chains below, sequenced in a study of blood T cells in healthy people across ages. Then a second PCR, running roughly 7 to 12 cycles, was carried out with a sample-barcoded 5' primer and a J-beta primer mix. TCRdb passed the 5' RACE reads through MiXCR, listing each CDR3 protein once. The sample has over 500,000 distinct CDR3 sequences; about 28% are singletons. The same sample was also studied in work on T cells of mothers and their children.

The sequencing input was blood. Source of these receptors: a boy aged 2 to 10 in good health.

The rearrangement uses TRBV3-1 and TRBJ2-2; D is perhaps TRBD2 (5 bases). CDR1 and CDR2 (germline): LGHDT, YNNKEL (reference sequence). This CDR3 comprises 13 residues. V was clipped by 5 bases and J by 8 bases, with 12 bases between them. CDR3 in DNA: TGTGCCAGCAGCGACCTAGCTTGGGGGGAGCTGTTTTTT. Its translation is CASSDLAWGELFF.

The V and J genes are TRBV4-2 and TRBJ2-5; 10 bases align to TRBD2. The CDR3 runs 16 residues. Germline CDR1 reads LGHNA; CDR2 reads YNFKEQ. The V and J ends lost 3 bases and 5 bases, in that order; junction bases with no gene match: 9. The CDR3: CASSQPRLAGDETQYF. The DNA for the CDR3 is TGTGCCAGCAGCCAGCCCAGGCTAGCGGGGGACGAGACCCAGTACTTC.

The chain employs TRBV7-9 and TRBJ1-4; TRBD1 might be the D (5 bases). This CDR3 spans 14 amino acids. V was shortened by 5 bases and J by 8 bases, with 15 bases between the two germline ends. From germline, CDR1 is SEHNR and CDR2 FQNEAQ (reference sequence). DNA for the CDR3: TGTGCCAGCAGCCGGACGGGTCCAGGGGAAAAACTGTTTTTT. This sequence encodes CASSRTGPGEKLFF.

Comments on this clonotype: With a much larger clone just one base away, this may be a read error. This rearrangement joins TRBV11-2 to TRBJ1-3, with D unresolved. This CDR3 is built from 13 residues. The germline V gene encodes CDR1 SGHAT and CDR2 FQNNGV. The CDR3 loop reads CASADGAGDTIYF. The CDR3 nucleotides read TGTGCCAGCGCGGACGGAGCTGGAGACACCATATATTTT.

This clonotype was observed a few times. The chain employs TRBV29-1 and TRBJ2-2; a weak D match, TRBD1 (7 bases). The CDR3 has 14 residues. The germline gives CDR1 SQVTM, CDR2 ANQGSEA. V lost 7 bases and J 6 bases, leaving 18 bases between the germline ends. The CDR3 DNA reads as TGCAGCGCCCGGGACAGCCGCGGGGCCGGGGAGCTGTTTTTT. Translation gives CSARDSRGAGELFF.

The CDR3 DNA follows: TGTGCCAGCAGCCCCCGGGACTTCTCCTACAATGAGCAGTTCTTC. It encodes CASSPRDFSYNEQFF. V is TRBV7-2 and J is TRBJ2-1; tentative D call: TRBD2 (6 bases). Germline CDR1 and CDR2: SGHTA and FQGNSA. Trimming took 5 bases from V and 0 from J, leaving 11 bases between them. This CDR3 has 15 amino acids.

This clonotype was detected a few times. The chain links TRBV6-1 to TRBJ1-4, with a weak D call TRBD1 (5 bases). Per germline, CDR1 MNHNS and CDR2 SASEGT. This CDR3 contains 15 residues. Trimming cost V 1 base and J 6 bases, with 12 bases left between them. This CDR3 is CASSEVPGWDEKLFF. In DNA, the CDR3 is TGTGCCAGCAGTGAAGTGCCAGGGTGGGATGAAAAACTGTTTTTT.

The rearrangement links TRBV10-3 to TRBJ2-1; 11 bases align to TRBD2. The tail of the sequence fits TRBJ2-5 better, so the J call may be wrong. CDR1 and CDR2 (germline): ENHRY, SYGVKD. This CDR3 is 14 amino acids long. CDR3: CAISEGLAGISQYF. The CDR3 DNA reads TGTGCCATCAGTGAGGGACTAGCGGGTATTTCCCAGTACTTC.

J is TRBJ2-5 and V is TRBV10-3, with 11 bases matching TRBD2. Per the germline V gene, CDR1 is ENHRY and CDR2 is SYGVKD. This CDR3 has 15 residues. Losses at the gene ends were 8 bases for V and 2 bases for J; bases not matched to a gene: 7. DNA for the CDR3: TGTGCCATCGCCGAGACTAGCGGGGCTCAAGAGACCCAGTACTTC. It specifies CAIAETSGAQETQYF.

The sample holds a few counts of this clonotype. CDR3 sequence reads: CASSYRDRDTYGYTF. The CDR3 region has the DNA TGTGCCAGCAGCTACCGGGACAGGGATACCTATGGCTACACCTTC. V usage is TRBV21-1 and J usage is TRBJ1-2; TRBD1, the table's D call, lacks a check against the DNA. TRBV21-1 is given as a pseudogene. This CDR3 is built from 15 residues.

This clonotype came up a few times. The chain combines TRBV20-1 with TRBJ2-5, with D possibly matching TRBD2 (6 bases). Judging by the DNA end, TRBJ2-7 fits better; the J call may be wrong. This CDR3 is built from 13 residues. Germline values: CDR1 DFQATT, CDR2 SNEGSKA (reference sequence). The CDR3 region has the DNA TGCAGTGCTCCCTGGAGGGAGGCCTACGAGCAGTACTTC. Amino acids: CSAPWREAYEQYF.

The sample holds a few counts of this clonotype. This rearrangement joins TRBV5-1 to TRBJ1-2; D may be TRBD1 (6 bases). Germline values: CDR1 SGHRS, CDR2 YFSETQ. V lost 3 bases and J lost 7, with 10 bases in between. CDR3 size: 12 residues. The CDR3 DNA reads TGCGCCAGCAGCTCGACAGGAAGTGGCTACACCTTC. Residues: CASSSTGSGYTF.

The genes are TRBV29-1 and TRBJ1-1, with 8 bases aligning to TRBD1. Germline V gene sequence: CDR1 SQVTM, CDR2 ANQGSEA. Unmatched junction bases numbered 6, after V lost 6 bases and J lost 3 bases. This CDR3 spans 13 amino acids. The CDR3 bases are TGCAGCGTCAGACAGGGGATTTACACTGAAGCTTTCTTT. It encodes CSVRQGIYTEAFF.

Only a few counts were recorded for this clonotype. The rearrangement uses TRBV12-3 or TRBV12-4 and TRBJ2-1, with D uncertain. This CDR3 region has 15 residues. The V end was cut by 3 bases, the J end by 1 base, with 10 bases between. The CDR3 protein is CASSLFLGSYNEQFF. Here the CDR3 DNA reads TGTGCCAGCAGTTTGTTTCTAGGGTCCTACAATGAGCAGTTCTTC.

The rearrangement uses TRBV5-1 and TRBJ1-1, with TRBD1 as a possible D gene (5 bases). Trimming removed 0 bases at V and 1 base at J, with 16 bases between. There are 17 residues in the CDR3. From germline, CDR1 is SGHRS and CDR2 YFSETQ. The CDR3 DNA reads TGCGCCAGCAGCTTGGATGTCAGGGCGAGTGGGAACACTGAAGCTTTCTTT. The encoded protein is CASSLDVRASGNTEAFF. Filled out from reference TRBV5-1 and TRBJ1-1, the complete variable domain reads KAGVTQTPRYLIKTRGQQVTLSCSPISGHRSVSWYQQTPGQGLQFLFEYFSETQRNKGNFPGRFSGRQFSNSRSEMNVSTLELGDSALYLCASSLDVRASGNTEAFFGQGTRLTVV.

Many counts were recorded for this clonotype. The J gene is TRBJ1-2, the V gene TRBV7-2; 7 bases line up with TRBD1. J gave up 8 bases and V 5 bases, and 8 bases lay outside the gene matches. Germline V gene lookup returns CDR1 SGHTA and CDR2 FQGNSA. This CDR3 is 13 amino acids long. The DNA for the CDR3 is TGTGCCAGCAGCGTCGACAGGGTGGGAGGCTACACCTTC. The encoded protein is CASSVDRVGGYTF.

This chain links TRBV29-1 with TRBJ2-5; tentatively, D is TRBD1 (6 bases). The CDR3 consists of 14 residues. The V gene's germline CDR1 is SQVTM and CDR2 ANQGSEA. Trimming took off 6 bases at V and 3 bases at J, with 17 bases between the two ends. The CDR3 coding sequence is TGCAGCGTCGGGGCTCCAGGGACAAAAGAGACCCAGTACTTC. This encodes CSVGAPGTKETQYF. Together with reference TRBV29-1 and TRBJ2-5, the CDR3 gives the full variable domain: SAVISQKPSRDICQRGTSLTIQCQVDSQVTMMFWYRQQPGQSLTLIATANQGSEATYESGFVIDKFPISRPNLTFSTLTVSNMSPEDSSIYLCSVGAPGTKETQYFGPGTRLLVL.

The chain employs TRBV6-1 and TRBJ2-7; 9 positions match TRBD2. The ends lost 0 bases at V and 1 base at J; junction bases unmatched: 13. Germline CDR1 MNHNS, CDR2 SASEGT. The CDR3 covers 19 residues. CDR3 loop: CASSEALPSGEPGSYEQYF. The CDR3 DNA follows: TGTGCCAGCAGTGAAGCGCTTCCTAGCGGGGAGCCCGGGTCCTACGAGCAGTACTTC.

This chain uses TRBV20-1 with TRBJ2-2; 9 bases fit TRBD2. The V and J ends lost 3 bases and 8 bases, in that order; junction bases with no gene match: 10. The CDR3 loop spans 15 amino acids. Germline V lookup: CDR1 DFQATT, CDR2 SNEGSKA (reference sequence). CDR3 amino acids: CSASLAGGPVGELFF. The CDR3 DNA reads as TGCAGTGCTAGTCTTGCGGGGGGGCCCGTGGGGGAGCTGTTTTTT.

This clonotype was seen a handful of times. This chain joins TRBV11-3 and TRBJ2-5; the match to TRBD1 covers 7 bases. This CDR3 comprises 15 residues. Germline assignment: CDR1 SGHNT and CDR2 YENEEA. V lost 4 bases to trimming and J lost 5 bases; unmatched junction nucleotides: 10. The CDR3 region is CASSYRGQSWETQYF. The CDR3 DNA reads TGTGCCAGCAGCTACCGGGGACAGTCTTGGGAGACCCAGTACTTC.

The J gene is TRBJ2-5, the V gene TRBV20-1, with 9 bases aligning to TRBD2. Trimming at V came to 4 bases and at J to 0 bases, leaving 6 bases not matched to a gene. CDR3 length: 15 amino acids. CDR1 is DFQATT, CDR2 SNEGSKA, per germline (reference sequence). DNA for the CDR3: TGCAGTGCTAAAGAGGTAGCGGGGGACCAAGAGACCCAGTACTTC. Its translation is CSAKEVAGDQETQYF.

The rearrangement links TRBV5-4 to TRBJ2-5, with 9 bases that match TRBD2. The CDR3 sequence is 14 residues long. Germline V gene lookup returns CDR1 SGHNT and CDR2 YYREEE (reference sequence). With 10 bases clipped from V and 0 bases from J, the junction kept 7 bases outside the gene matches. The CDR3 spells CAVGGTSNQETQYF. The CDR3 nucleotides read TGTGCCGTCGGGGGGACTAGCAACCAAGAGACCCAGTACTTC.

CDR3 in amino acids: CASSQVSANEKLFF. The CDR3 DNA is TGTGCCAGCAGCCAAGTATCAGCGAATGAAAAACTGTTTTTT. The rearrangement uses TRBV3-1 and TRBJ1-4, with D hard to call. The germline V gene encodes CDR1 LGHDT and CDR2 YNNKEL (reference sequence). Trimming took off 1 base at V and 5 bases at J, with 8 bases between the two ends. The CDR3 has 14 residues.